This T cell receptor (beta chain) emerged from a study of post-analysis software for immune sequencing data. This clonotype has more than one count but fewer than ten. Unique molecular identifiers had been added to the TCR beta cDNA libraries. TCRdb reanalysed the PCR reads using MiXCR and keeps one entry per CDR3 protein. The profile shows 650,000 to 900,000 distinct CDR3 sequences, 46% of them singletons. Sequencing input: blood. The source is a girl between 10 and 17 years old with multiple sclerosis.

The CDR3 sequence: CASNGQSYEQYF. In DNA, the CDR3 is TGTGCCAGCAACGGACAGTCCTACGAGCAGTACTTC. The chain joins TRBV6-2 or TRBV6-3 to TRBJ2-7; weak D call: TRBD1 (6 bases). V was trimmed by 7 bases and J by 1 base, leaving 8 bases between them. This CDR3 contains 12 residues. Germline-derived CDR1 and CDR2 are MNHEY and SVGEGT.